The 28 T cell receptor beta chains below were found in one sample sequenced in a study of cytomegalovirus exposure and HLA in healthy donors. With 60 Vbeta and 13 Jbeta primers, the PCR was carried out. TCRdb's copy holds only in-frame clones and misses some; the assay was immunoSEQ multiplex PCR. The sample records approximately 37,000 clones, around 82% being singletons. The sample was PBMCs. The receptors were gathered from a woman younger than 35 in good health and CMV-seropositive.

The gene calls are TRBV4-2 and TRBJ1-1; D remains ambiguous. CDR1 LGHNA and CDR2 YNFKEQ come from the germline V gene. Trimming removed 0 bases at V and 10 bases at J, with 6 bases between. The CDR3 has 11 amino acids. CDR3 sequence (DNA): TGTGCCAGCAGCCAAGATCGCGCAGCTTTCTTT. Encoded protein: CASSQDRAAFF.

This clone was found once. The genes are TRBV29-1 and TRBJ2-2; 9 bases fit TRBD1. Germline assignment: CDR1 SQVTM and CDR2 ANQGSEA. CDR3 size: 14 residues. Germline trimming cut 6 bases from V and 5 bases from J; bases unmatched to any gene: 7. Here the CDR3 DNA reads TGCAGCGTGTGGACAGGGGACTTTACCGGGGAGCTGTTTTTT. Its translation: CSVWTGDFTGELFF.

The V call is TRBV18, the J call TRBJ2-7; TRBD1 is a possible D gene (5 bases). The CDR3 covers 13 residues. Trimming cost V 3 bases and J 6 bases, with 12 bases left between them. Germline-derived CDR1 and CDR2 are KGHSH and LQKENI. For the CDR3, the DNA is TGTGCCAGCTCACCCAGGGAAACAGGCGAGCAGTACTTC. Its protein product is CASSPRETGEQYF. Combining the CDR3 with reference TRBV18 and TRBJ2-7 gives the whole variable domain NAGVMQNPRHLVRRRGQEARLRCSPMKGHSHVYWYRQLPEEGLKFMVYLQKENIIDESGMPKERFSAEFPKEGPSILRIQQVVRGDSAAYFCASSPRETGEQYFGPGTRLTVT.

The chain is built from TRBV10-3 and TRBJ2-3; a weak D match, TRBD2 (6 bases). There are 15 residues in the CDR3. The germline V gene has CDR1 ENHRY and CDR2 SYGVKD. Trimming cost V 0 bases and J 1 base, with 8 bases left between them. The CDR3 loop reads CAISESSSGTDTQYF. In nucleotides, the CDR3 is TGTGCCATCAGTGAGTCTTCTAGCGGCACAGATACGCAGTATTTT.

The CDR3 here is CASSIGTGPGYEQYF. In nucleotides, the CDR3 is TGTGCCAGTAGTATAGGGACAGGCCCTGGATACGAGCAGTACTTC. This chain joins TRBV19 and TRBJ2-5, with TRBD1 matching 7 bases. The J call is doubtful: the DNA matches TRBJ2-7 better. The CDR3 is 15 amino acids. The germline gives CDR1 LNHDA, CDR2 SQIVND (reference sequence).

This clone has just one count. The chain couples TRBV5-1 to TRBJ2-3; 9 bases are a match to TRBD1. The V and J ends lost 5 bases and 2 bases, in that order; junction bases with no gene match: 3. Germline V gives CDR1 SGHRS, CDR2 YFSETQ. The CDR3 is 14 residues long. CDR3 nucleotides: TGCGCCAGCAGTGGGACAGGGCCCACAGATACGCAGTATTTT. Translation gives CASSGTGPTDTQYF.

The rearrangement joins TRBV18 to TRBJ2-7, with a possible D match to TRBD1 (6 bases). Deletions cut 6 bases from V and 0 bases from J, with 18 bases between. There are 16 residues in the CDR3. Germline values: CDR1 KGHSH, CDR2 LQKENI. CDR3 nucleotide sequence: TGTGCCAGCTCTCCAACCAGGGGTGGGGGCTCCTACGAGCAGTACTTC. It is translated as CASSPTRGGGSYEQYF.

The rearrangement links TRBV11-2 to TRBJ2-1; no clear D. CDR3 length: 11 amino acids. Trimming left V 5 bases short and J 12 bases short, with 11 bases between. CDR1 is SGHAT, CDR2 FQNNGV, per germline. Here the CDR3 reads CASSLNERQFF. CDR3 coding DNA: TGTGCCAGCAGCCTGAATGAGCGGCAGTTCTTC. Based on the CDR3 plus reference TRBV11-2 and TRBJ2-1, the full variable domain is EAGVAQSPRYKIIEKRQSVAFWCNPISGHATLYWYQQILGQGPKLLIQFQNNGVVDDSQLPKDRFSAERLKGVDSTLKIQPAKLEDSAVYLCASSLNERQFFGPGTRLTVL.

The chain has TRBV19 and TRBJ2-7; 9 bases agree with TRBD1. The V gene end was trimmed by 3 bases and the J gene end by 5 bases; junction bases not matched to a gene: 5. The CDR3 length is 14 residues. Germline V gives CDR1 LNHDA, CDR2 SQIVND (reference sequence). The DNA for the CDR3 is TGTGCCAGTAGTATGGGGGACAGGGATCACGAGCAGTACTTC. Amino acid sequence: CASSMGDRDHEQYF.

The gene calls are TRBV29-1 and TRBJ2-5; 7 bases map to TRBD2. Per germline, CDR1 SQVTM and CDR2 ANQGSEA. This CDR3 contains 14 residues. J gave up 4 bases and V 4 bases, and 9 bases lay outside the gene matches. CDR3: CSVGGGWGGETQYF. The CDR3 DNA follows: TGCAGCGTTGGAGGTGGCTGGGGGGGAGAGACCCAGTACTTC.

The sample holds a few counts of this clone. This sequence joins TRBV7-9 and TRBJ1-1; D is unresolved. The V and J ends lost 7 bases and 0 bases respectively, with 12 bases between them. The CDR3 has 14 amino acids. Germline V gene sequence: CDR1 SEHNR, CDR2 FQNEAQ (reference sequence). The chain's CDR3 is CASTPDTMNTEAFF. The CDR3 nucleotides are TGTGCCAGCACCCCCGACACGATGAACACTGAAGCTTTCTTT.

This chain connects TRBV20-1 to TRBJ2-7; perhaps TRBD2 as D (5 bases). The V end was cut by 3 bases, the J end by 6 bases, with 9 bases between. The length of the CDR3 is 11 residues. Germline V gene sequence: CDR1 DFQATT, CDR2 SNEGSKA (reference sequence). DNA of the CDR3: TGCAGTGCTAGGTACGAGGGCGAGCAGTACTTC. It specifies CSARYEGEQYF.

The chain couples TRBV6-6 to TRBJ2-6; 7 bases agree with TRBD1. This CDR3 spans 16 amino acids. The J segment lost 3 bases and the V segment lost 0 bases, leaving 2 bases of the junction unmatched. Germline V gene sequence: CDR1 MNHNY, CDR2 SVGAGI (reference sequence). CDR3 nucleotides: TGTGCCAGCAGTTACTCACAGGGGATTGGGGCCAACGTCCTGACTTTC. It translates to CASSYSQGIGANVLTF.

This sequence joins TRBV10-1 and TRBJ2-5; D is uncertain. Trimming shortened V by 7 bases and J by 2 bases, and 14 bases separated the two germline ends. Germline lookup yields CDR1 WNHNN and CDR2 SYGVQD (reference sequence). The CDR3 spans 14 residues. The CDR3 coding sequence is TGCGCCAGCACCCCAATAATCGGGCAAGAGACCCAGTACTTC. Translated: CASTPIIGQETQYF.

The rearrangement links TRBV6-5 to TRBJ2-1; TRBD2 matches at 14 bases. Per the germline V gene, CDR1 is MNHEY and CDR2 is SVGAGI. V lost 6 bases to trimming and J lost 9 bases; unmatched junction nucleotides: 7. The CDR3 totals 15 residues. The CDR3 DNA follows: TGTGCCAGCAGCCGACTAGCGGGAGGGCCCAGTGAGCAGTTCTTC. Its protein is CASSRLAGGPSEQFF.

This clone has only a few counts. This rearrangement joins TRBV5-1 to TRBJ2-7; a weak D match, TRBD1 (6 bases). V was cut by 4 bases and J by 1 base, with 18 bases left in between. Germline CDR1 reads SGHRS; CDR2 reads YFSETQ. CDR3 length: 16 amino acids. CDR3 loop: CASSTPPTGGSYEQYF. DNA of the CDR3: TGCGCCAGCAGCACTCCCCCGACAGGTGGGTCCTACGAGCAGTACTTC. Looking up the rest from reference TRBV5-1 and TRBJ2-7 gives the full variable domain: KAGVTQTPRYLIKTRGQQVTLSCSPISGHRSVSWYQQTPGQGLQFLFEYFSETQRNKGNFPGRFSGRQFSNSRSEMNVSTLELGDSALYLCASSTPPTGGSYEQYFGPGTRLTVT.

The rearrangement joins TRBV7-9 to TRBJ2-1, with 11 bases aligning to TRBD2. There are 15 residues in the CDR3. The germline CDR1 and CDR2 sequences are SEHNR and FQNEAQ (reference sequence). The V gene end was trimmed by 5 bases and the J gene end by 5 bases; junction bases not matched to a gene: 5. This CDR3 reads CASSQTSGIDNEQFF. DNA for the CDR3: TGTGCCAGCAGCCAGACTAGCGGGATCGACAATGAGCAGTTCTTC.

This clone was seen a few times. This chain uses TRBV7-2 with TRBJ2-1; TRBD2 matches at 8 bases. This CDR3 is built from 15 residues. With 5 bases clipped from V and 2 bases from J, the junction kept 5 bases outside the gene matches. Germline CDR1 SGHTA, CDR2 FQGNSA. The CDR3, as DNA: TGTGCCAGCAGCCCCCGCGGGGGGCCCTACAATGAGCAGTTCTTC. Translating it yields CASSPRGGPYNEQFF.

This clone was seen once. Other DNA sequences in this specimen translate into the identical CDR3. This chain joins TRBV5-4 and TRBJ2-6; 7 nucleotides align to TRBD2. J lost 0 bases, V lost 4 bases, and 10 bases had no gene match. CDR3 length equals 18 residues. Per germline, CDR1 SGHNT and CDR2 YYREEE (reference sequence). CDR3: CASSPGGGRSSGANVLTF. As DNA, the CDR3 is TGTGCCAGCAGCCCGGGGGGAGGAAGGAGCTCTGGGGCCAACGTCCTGACTTTC.

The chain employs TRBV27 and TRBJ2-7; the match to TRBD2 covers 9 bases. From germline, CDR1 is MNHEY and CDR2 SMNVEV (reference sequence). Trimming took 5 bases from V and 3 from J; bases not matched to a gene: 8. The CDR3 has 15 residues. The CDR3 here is CASSPIAGVFYEQYF. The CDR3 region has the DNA TGTGCCAGCAGTCCGATAGCGGGAGTTTTCTACGAGCAGTACTTC.

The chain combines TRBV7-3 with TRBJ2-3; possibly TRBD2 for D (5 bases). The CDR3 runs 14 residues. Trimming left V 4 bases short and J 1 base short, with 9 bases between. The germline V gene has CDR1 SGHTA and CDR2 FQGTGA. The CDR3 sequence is CASSSLGGTDTQYF. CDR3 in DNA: TGTGCCAGCAGCTCACTAGGAGGCACAGATACGCAGTATTTT.

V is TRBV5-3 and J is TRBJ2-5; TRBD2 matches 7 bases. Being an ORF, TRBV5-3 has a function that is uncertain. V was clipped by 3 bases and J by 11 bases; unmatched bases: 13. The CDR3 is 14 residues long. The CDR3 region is CARSSNQRPREQYF. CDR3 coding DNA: TGTGCCAGAAGCTCCAACCAACGACCGCGGGAGCAGTACTTC.

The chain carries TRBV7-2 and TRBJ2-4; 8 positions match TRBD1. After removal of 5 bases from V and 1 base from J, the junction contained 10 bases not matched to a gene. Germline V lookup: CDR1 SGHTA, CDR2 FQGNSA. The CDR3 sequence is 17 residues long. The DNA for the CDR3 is TGTGCCAGCAGCCTACCCCAGGGGGCCAGGGCCAAAAACATTCAGTACTTC. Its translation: CASSLPQGARAKNIQYF. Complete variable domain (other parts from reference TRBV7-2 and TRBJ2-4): GAGVSQSPSNKVTEKGKDVELRCDPISGHTALYWYRQSLGQGLEFLIYFQGNSAPDKSGLPSDRFSAERTGGSVSTLTIQRTQQEDSAVYLCASSLPQGARAKNIQYFGAGTRLSVL.

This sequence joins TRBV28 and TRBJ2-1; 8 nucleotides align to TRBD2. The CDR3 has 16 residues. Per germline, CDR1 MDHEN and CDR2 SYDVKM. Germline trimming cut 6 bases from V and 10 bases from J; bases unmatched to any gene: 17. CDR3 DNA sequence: TGTGCCAGCAGAACCTATATAGCGGGGAAAGACGAGGAGCAGTTCTTC. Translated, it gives CASRTYIAGKDEEQFF. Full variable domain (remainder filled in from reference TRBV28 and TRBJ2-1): DVKVTQSSRYLVKRTGEKVFLECVQDMDHENMFWYRQDPGLGLRLIYFSYDVKMKEKGDIPEGYSVSREKKERFSLILESASTNQTSMYLCASRTYIAGKDEEQFFGPGTRLTVL.

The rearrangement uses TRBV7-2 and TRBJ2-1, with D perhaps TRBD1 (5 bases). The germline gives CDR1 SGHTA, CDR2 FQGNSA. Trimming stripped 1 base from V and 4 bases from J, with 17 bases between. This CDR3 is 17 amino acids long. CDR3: CASSLEGAIIVYNEQFF. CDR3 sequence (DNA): TGTGCCAGCAGCTTAGAAGGGGCGATAATCGTTTACAATGAGCAGTTCTTC.

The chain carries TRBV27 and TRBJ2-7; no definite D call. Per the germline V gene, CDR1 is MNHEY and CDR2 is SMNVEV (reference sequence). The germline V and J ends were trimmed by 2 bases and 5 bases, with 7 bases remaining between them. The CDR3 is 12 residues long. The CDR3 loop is CASSLGGHEQYF. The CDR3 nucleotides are TGTGCCAGCAGTTTAGGTGGCCACGAGCAGTACTTC.

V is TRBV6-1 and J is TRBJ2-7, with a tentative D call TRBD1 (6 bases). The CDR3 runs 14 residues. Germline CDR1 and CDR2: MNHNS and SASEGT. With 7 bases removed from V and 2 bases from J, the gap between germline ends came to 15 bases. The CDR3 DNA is TGTGCCAGCACCCCTCAACAGGGCGCCTACGAGCAGTACTTC. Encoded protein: CASTPQQGAYEQYF.

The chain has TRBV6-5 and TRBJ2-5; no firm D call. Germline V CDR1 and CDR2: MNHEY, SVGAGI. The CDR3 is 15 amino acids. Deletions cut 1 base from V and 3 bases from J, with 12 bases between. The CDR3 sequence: CASSYFLSLKETQYF. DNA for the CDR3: TGTGCCAGCAGTTACTTTTTAAGCCTGAAAGAGACCCAGTACTTC.